What follows are 26 T cell receptor beta chains derived from one specimen sequenced in a study of cytomegalovirus exposure and HLA in healthy donors. Use of 60 Vbeta and 13 Jbeta primers characterized the PCR. Profiling relied on immunoSEQ multiplex PCR, and the TCRdb table lists in-frame clones only, not all of them. The table includes hundreds of thousands of clones, almost 80% detected once. Input material: PBMCs. These receptors were taken from a male donor in good health and CMV-seronegative.

V and J are TRBV30 and TRBJ1-2; the D is unclear. Germline CDR1 is GTSNPN and CDR2 is SVGIG (reference sequence). This CDR3 has 13 amino acids. The V end was cut by 3 bases, the J end by 6 bases, with 14 bases between. In DNA form, the CDR3 reads TGTGCCTGGAGCGTCTTCGGGAGAAATGGCTACACCTTC. Encoded protein: CAWSVFGRNGYTF.

The V and J genes are TRBV28 and TRBJ2-1; 15 positions match TRBD2. Unmatched junction bases numbered 19, after V lost 4 bases and J lost 0 bases. Germline-derived CDR1 and CDR2 are MDHEN and SYDVKM. The CDR3 covers 23 residues. CDR3 region: CASSSKLAGLAGGPIGSYNEQFF. The CDR3 bases are TGTGCCAGCAGTTCAAAACTCGCCGGACTAGCGGGAGGGCCGATAGGCTCCTACAATGAGCAGTTCTTC.

This clone is a singleton in its sample. The chain links TRBV19 to TRBJ2-3, with TRBD1 matching 9 bases. The germline V gene has CDR1 LNHDA and CDR2 SQIVND (reference sequence). The J segment lost 2 bases and the V segment lost 8 bases, leaving 5 bases of the junction unmatched. There are 14 residues in the CDR3. The CDR3 nucleotides read TGTGCCAGTTCGGGACAGGGCTTCACAGATACGCAGTATTTT. Encoded protein: CASSGQGFTDTQYF. The full variable domain, with the rest looked up from reference TRBV19 and TRBJ2-3, is DGGITQSPKYLFRKEGQNVTLSCEQNLNHDAMYWYRQDPGQGLRLIYYSQIVNDFQKGDIAEGYSVSREKKESFPLTVTSAQKNPTAFYLCASSGQGFTDTQYFGPGTRLTVL.

This sequence joins TRBV6-6 and TRBJ1-4, with D maybe TRBD1 (5 bases). This CDR3 contains 15 residues. V gave up 0 bases and J gave up 5 bases, with 10 bases separating them. Germline lookup yields CDR1 MNHNY and CDR2 SVGAGI (reference sequence). The CDR3 region has the DNA TGTGCCAGCAGTTACTCGGGGGGGGAGAATGAAAAACTGTTTTTT. It specifies CASSYSGGENEKLFF.

J is TRBJ1-2 and V is TRBV19, with unresolved D. Germline-derived CDR1 and CDR2 are LNHDA and SQIVND (reference sequence). V lost 2 bases, J lost 2 bases, and 21 bases lay in between. The CDR3 totals 18 residues. The CDR3 DNA reads as TGTGCCAGTAGTATACGGCCGGGAGATGGTAGGCCCAACTATGGCTACACCTTC. This translates into CASSIRPGDGRPNYGYTF. Together with reference TRBV19 and TRBJ1-2, the CDR3 gives the full variable domain: DGGITQSPKYLFRKEGQNVTLSCEQNLNHDAMYWYRQDPGQGLRLIYYSQIVNDFQKGDIAEGYSVSREKKESFPLTVTSAQKNPTAFYLCASSIRPGDGRPNYGYTFGSGTRLTVV.

The gene calls are TRBV29-1 and TRBJ2-7, with TRBD1 matching 7 bases. V shed 2 bases, J shed 2 bases, and the junction held 9 bases outside the gene matches. The CDR3 covers 15 residues. Looked up from germline, CDR1 is SQVTM and CDR2 is ANQGSEA. CDR3 loop: CSVESRQGMTYEQYF. CDR3 DNA: TGCAGCGTTGAATCGAGACAGGGAATGACCTACGAGCAGTACTTC.

This clone was found once. This chain connects TRBV13 to TRBJ2-3; D possibly corresponds to TRBD2 (6 bases). Germline lookup yields CDR1 PRHDT and CDR2 FYEKMQ (reference sequence). The CDR3 has 15 residues. Trimming removed 0 bases from V and 7 bases from J, with 14 bases in between. CDR3 residues: CASSLGGGGWNTQYF. The CDR3 nucleotides read TGTGCCAGCAGCTTAGGGGGTGGGGGGTGGAATACGCAGTATTTT.

J is TRBJ1-1 and V is TRBV19, with 11 bases lining up with TRBD1. The V and J ends lost 7 bases and 5 bases, in that order; junction bases with no gene match: 6. Germline V gives CDR1 LNHDA, CDR2 SQIVND (reference sequence). The CDR3 length is 14 residues. The CDR3 loop is CASNRDRGRTEAFF. CDR3 bases: TGTGCCAGTAATCGGGACAGGGGGAGGACTGAAGCTTTCTTT.

This chain joins TRBV19 and TRBJ2-1, with 10 bases fitting TRBD2. Germline values: CDR1 LNHDA, CDR2 SQIVND (reference sequence). The ends lost 3 bases at V and 4 bases at J; junction bases unmatched: 15. The CDR3 is 19 amino acids. CDR3 sequence reads: CASSMRGGPSGSPYNEQFF. The CDR3 nucleotides are TGTGCCAGTAGTATGAGGGGTGGGCCTAGCGGGAGCCCTTACAATGAGCAGTTCTTC.

The rearrangement links TRBV9 to TRBJ1-1; 9 nucleotides line up with TRBD1. CDR3 size: 13 residues. V dropped 4 bases and J dropped 7; count of bases not matched to a gene: 5. Germline V lookup: CDR1 SGDLS, CDR2 YYNGEE. The chain's CDR3 is CASSRGDRDEAFF. The DNA of the CDR3 is TGTGCCAGCAGCCGAGGGGACAGGGATGAAGCTTTCTTT.

The chain combines TRBV9 with TRBJ2-7, with D maybe TRBD2 (7 bases). The CDR3 has 15 residues. With 3 bases removed from V and 2 bases from J, the gap between germline ends came to 15 bases. The germline V gene has CDR1 SGDLS and CDR2 YYNGEE. As DNA, the CDR3 is TGTGCCAGCAGCGAGGGGGGGCACGCCACCTACGAGCAGTACTTC. Its protein product is CASSEGGHATYEQYF.

The chain uses TRBV10-3 and TRBJ2-4, with 9 bases identical to TRBD1. The CDR3 extends over 19 amino acids. Looked up from germline, CDR1 is ENHRY and CDR2 is SYGVKD. V trimming: 3 bases; J trimming: 0 bases; junction bases outside the gene matches: 12. In nucleotides, the CDR3 is TGTGCCATCAGTGACCCCCGGGACAGGGTCGCCCTAGCCAAAAACATTCAGTACTTC. This sequence encodes CAISDPRDRVALAKNIQYF.

The V gene is TRBV2, the J gene TRBJ2-1; the D gene is possibly TRBD2 (6 bases). Trimming stripped 7 bases from V and 3 bases from J, with 10 bases between. Germline CDR1 reads SNHLY; CDR2 reads FYNNEI. This CDR3 is built from 13 residues. The CDR3 loop reads CASMEGIYNEQFF. DNA for the CDR3: TGTGCCAGCATGGAGGGGATCTACAATGAGCAGTTCTTC.

The CDR3 bases are TGTGCCAGCAGTGAGCTAGGACTAGCGAACACAGATACGCAGTATTTT. Translated: CASSELGLANTDTQYF. This sequence joins TRBV2 and TRBJ2-3; 9 nucleotides match TRBD2. Germline assignment: CDR1 SNHLY and CDR2 FYNNEI. The trim removed 3 bases at V and 2 bases at J, leaving 6 bases unmatched. This CDR3 has 16 residues.

This rearrangement joins TRBV20-1 to TRBJ1-1; D is uncertain. V was clipped by 7 bases and J by 0 bases, with 3 bases between them. CDR1 is DFQATT, CDR2 SNEGSKA, per germline (reference sequence). CDR3 size: 10 residues. The CDR3 bases are TGCAGTGTAATGAACACTGAAGCTTTCTTT. As protein: CSVMNTEAFF.

This clone was recorded a few times. This chain uses TRBV5-4 with TRBJ1-4; 8 bases agree with TRBD1. CDR3 length equals 14 residues. Trimming at V came to 1 base and at J to 4 bases, leaving 0 bases not matched to a gene. Germline loops: CDR1 SGHNT, CDR2 YYREEE (reference sequence). CDR3 DNA sequence: TGTGCCAGCAGCTTGACAGGGGGTAATGAAAAACTGTTTTTT. This gives the protein CASSLTGGNEKLFF.

The chain couples TRBV5-1 to TRBJ2-3; 10 nucleotides align to TRBD2. CDR3 size: 14 residues. V shed 4 bases and J 4 bases; nucleotides not matched to a gene: 3. Germline V CDR1 and CDR2: SGHRS, YFSETQ. CDR3 loop: CASSPGLAPDTQYF. The CDR3 nucleotides read TGCGCCAGCAGCCCGGGACTAGCGCCAGATACGCAGTATTTT.

The chain is built from TRBV10-3 and TRBJ1-5; a possible D gene is TRBD1 (5 bases). Trimming removed 0 bases from V and 7 bases from J, with 10 bases in between. This CDR3 has 14 residues. The germline V gene encodes CDR1 ENHRY and CDR2 SYGVKD. Here the CDR3 DNA reads TGTGCCATCAGTGAGTCCGGGGGTTGGCAGCCCCAGCATTTT. Amino acid sequence: CAISESGGWQPQHF.

V gene TRBV27 combines with J gene TRBJ1-1, with a tentative D call TRBD1 (6 bases). This CDR3 is 15 amino acids long. Germline values: CDR1 MNHEY, CDR2 SMNVEV (reference sequence). V shed 10 bases and J shed 2 bases, with 20 bases lying between them. The CDR3 bases are TGTGCCACCGGGACACGACAAGAAGCAAACACTGAAGCTTTCTTT. Its translation is CATGTRQEANTEAFF.

The V and J genes are TRBV7-9 and TRBJ1-1; TRBD1 agrees at 9 bases. Germline CDR1 is SEHNR and CDR2 is FQNEAQ (reference sequence). The length of the CDR3 is 15 residues. Unmatched junction bases numbered 7, after V lost 1 base and J lost 7 bases. The CDR3 reads CASSLGRGTGSEAFF. The CDR3, as DNA: TGTGCCAGCAGCTTAGGTCGCGGGACAGGGAGTGAAGCTTTCTTT.

This clone was counted a single time. Here the CDR3 reads CAIRNQRLADWPTGTDTQYF. Written as DNA, the CDR3 is TGTGCCATCAGAAATCAGAGACTAGCGGATTGGCCTACGGGCACAGATACGCAGTATTTT. The chain couples TRBV10-3 to TRBJ2-3; 9 bases agree with TRBD2. This CDR3 is built from 20 residues. The J segment lost 1 base and the V segment lost 6 bases, leaving 20 bases of the junction unmatched. Germline V gives CDR1 ENHRY, CDR2 SYGVKD.

The chain combines TRBV19 with TRBJ1-2, with D perhaps TRBD1 (5 bases). In germline, CDR1 is LNHDA, CDR2 SQIVND (reference sequence). The CDR3 totals 16 residues. Trimming pared 5 bases from V and 2 bases from J, leaving 18 bases between. CDR3: CASSRTRREGNYGYTF. The CDR3 DNA reads TGTGCCAGTAGTCGGACTCGCAGGGAGGGGAACTATGGCTACACCTTC.

V is TRBV5-1 and J is TRBJ2-7; 7 bases align to TRBD1. Trimming removed 5 bases from V and 0 bases from J; junction bases left unmatched: 5. Germline CDR1 and CDR2: SGHRS and YFSETQ. The CDR3 totals 14 residues. The CDR3 loop is CASRNDRVSYEQYF. DNA of the CDR3: TGCGCCAGCAGGAACGACAGGGTCTCCTACGAGCAGTACTTC.

The chain employs TRBV6-5 and TRBJ2-1; TRBD1 is a possible D gene (6 bases). The CDR3 runs 15 residues. V lost 2 bases and J 0 bases, leaving 8 bases between the germline ends. The germline V gene has CDR1 MNHEY and CDR2 SVGAGI. CDR3 nucleotide sequence: TGTGCCAGCAGTTACACAGGGAGCTCCTACAATGAGCAGTTCTTC. Its protein is CASSYTGSSYNEQFF.

This chain connects TRBV27 to TRBJ1-2; 8 bases fit TRBD1. J was trimmed by 3 bases and V by 2 bases; bases with no gene match: 2. The CDR3 has 14 amino acids. CDR1 MNHEY and CDR2 SMNVEV come from the germline V gene (reference sequence). CDR3: CASSLTTGDYGYTF. Here the CDR3 DNA reads TGTGCCAGCAGTTTAACGACAGGGGACTATGGCTACACCTTC.

This chain joins TRBV11-2 and TRBJ2-5; TRBD1 matches at 7 bases. This CDR3 spans 16 amino acids. Losses at the gene ends were 1 base for V and 5 bases for J; bases not matched to a gene: 10. Germline V gene data show CDR1 as SGHAT and CDR2 as FQNNGV. CDR3 sequence: CASSLAWKGASETQYF. In nucleotides, the CDR3 is TGTGCCAGCAGCTTAGCCTGGAAGGGGGCATCGGAGACCCAGTACTTC.